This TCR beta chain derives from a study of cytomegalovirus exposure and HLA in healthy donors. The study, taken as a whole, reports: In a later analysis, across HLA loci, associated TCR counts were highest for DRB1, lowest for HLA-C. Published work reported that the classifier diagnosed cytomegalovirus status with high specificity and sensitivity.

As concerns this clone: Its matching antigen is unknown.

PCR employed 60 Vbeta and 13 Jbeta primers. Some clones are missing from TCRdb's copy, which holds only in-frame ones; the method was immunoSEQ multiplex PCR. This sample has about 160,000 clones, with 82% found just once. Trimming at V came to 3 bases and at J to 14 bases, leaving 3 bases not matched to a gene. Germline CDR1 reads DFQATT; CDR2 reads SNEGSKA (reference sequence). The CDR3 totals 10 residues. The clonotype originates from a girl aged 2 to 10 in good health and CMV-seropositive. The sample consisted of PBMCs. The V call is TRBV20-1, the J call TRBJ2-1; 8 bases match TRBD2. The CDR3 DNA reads TGCAGTGCTAGTAAAGCGGGAGAGTTCTTC. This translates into CSASKAGEFF.